These T cell receptor beta chains were read from a single sample in a study of T cell changes during pregnancy in multiple sclerosis. Sequenced by immunoSEQ multiplex PCR; TCRdb stores in-frame clones only, minus some. This sample has about 16,000 clones; around 96% occur once, and the top ten carry about 0.89%. The specimen comprised peripheral blood, sampled in the third trimester of pregnancy. The source of these receptors is a female donor with multiple sclerosis, enrolled in a pregnancy study. Each CDR3 is given with its conserved first and last residue. D genes are given only for firm matches. Some rows have no size entry. The others give once, few or many, or a class for an expanded clone.

cdr3_length clone_size j_call d_call v_call cdr3_nt cdr3_aa
16 - TRBJ2-2 - TRBV11-2 TGTGCCAGCAGCCGGCTTGGGCACACGAACACCGGGGAGCTGTTTTTT CASSRLGHTNTGELFF
15 - TRBJ1-1 TRBD1 TRBV4-2 TGTGCCAGCAGCCAAGCTAAAACAGGGGGCACTGAAGCTTTCTTT CASSQAKTGGTEAFF
15 - TRBJ1-4 TRBD1 TRBV19 TGTGCCAGTAGTGCCCTTCGGACAGGGGATGAAAAACTGTTTTTT CASSALRTGDEKLFF
14 - TRBJ1-6 - TRBV6-5 TGTGCCAGCAGGTATATGCAACAGAGTCTCGAACTCCACTTT CASRYMQQSLELHF
15 - TRBJ2-7 TRBD1 TRBV9 TGTGCCAGCAGCCGCCCCGGGACAGGGGGCGACGAGCAGTACTTC CASSRPGTGGDEQYF
15 - TRBJ2-2 - TRBV6-1 TGTGCCAGCAGTGAACCTGGACAGCACACCGGGGAGCTGTTTTTT CASSEPGQHTGELFF
15 - TRBJ1-5 TRBD1 TRBV6-1 TGTGCCAGCAGCAAGACAGGGGGCGAGGGTCAGCCCCAGCATTTT CASSKTGGEGQPQHF
16 - TRBJ1-2 - TRBV4-1 TGCGCCAGCAGCCCCACGGACAGCCTCCTTTCCTATGGCTACACCTTC CASSPTDSLLSYGYTF
18 - TRBJ2-1 TRBD2 TRBV11-2 TGTGCCAGCAGCCCAGGACTAGCGGGGGCCTACTCCTACAATGAGCAGTTCTTC CASSPGLAGAYSYNEQFF
16 once TRBJ2-3 TRBD1 TRBV9 TGTGCCAGCAGCTCCAGACAGGGGTCGGGCACAGATACGCAGTATTTT CASSSRQGSGTDTQYF
13 - TRBJ2-1 TRBD1 TRBV28 TGTGCCGCCGCCGGGACAGGGTACCATGAGCAGTTCTTC CAAAGTGYHEQFF
12 - TRBJ2-7 - TRBV2 TGTGCCAGCAGAGCAGGGATCCACGAGCAGTACTTC CASRAGIHEQYF
17 - TRBJ2-1 TRBD2 TRBV5-1 TGCGCCAGCAGCGGGATTATTAGCGGGAGCTCCTACAATGAGCAGTTCTTC CASSGIISGSSYNEQFF
11 - TRBJ1-2 TRBD1 TRBV5-1 TGCGCCAGCAGCCAGGGGGATGGCTACACCTTC CASSQGDGYTF
19 once TRBJ2-3 TRBD2 TRBV15 TGTGCCACCAGCCGGACGACTAGCGGGGGCGCCGAAATCCCAGATACGCAGTATTTT CATSRTTSGGAEIPDTQYF
15 - TRBJ2-1 - TRBV5-1 TGCGCCAGCAGCTTGGCCTACGATTCCTACAATGAGCAGTTCTTC CASSLAYDSYNEQFF
13 - TRBJ1-1 - TRBV19 TGTGCCAGTAGTATAGGCGAGAACACTGAAGCTTTCTTT CASSIGENTEAFF
15 - TRBJ2-3 - TRBV11-2 TGTGCCAGCAGCTTAGATTCGACGGACTATCATACGCAGTATTTT CASSLDSTDYHTQYF